In this sample, the clone carrying this T cell receptor (beta chain) turned up a few times. The target antigen is unknown. This record comes from a study of beta chain features in type 1 diabetes. Study as a whole: No age, gender or cell yield differences were seen between patients and healthy donors. Study observations and caveats: Within the patient group, naive, central memory and Treg TCRB repertoires appeared more similar to each other than within healthy donors.

The CDR3 totals 15 residues. With V trimmed by 0 bases and J by 4 bases, 2 bases remained unmatched. The germline V gene encodes CDR1 SGHRS and CDR2 YFSETQ. CD45RO/CCR7/CD25/CD127/CD95/CD27 staining was used to isolate CD4+ naive, central memory, regulatory and stem cell-like memory cells by sorting. Expressed TCRB transcripts were sequenced because the entire RNA isolate underwent reverse transcription. Sequencing was performed with immunoSEQ multiplex PCR; in TCRdb, only in-frame clones are kept and a portion is missing. The data contain roughly 310,000 clones, approximately 10% of them singletons.

The sequenced sample was naive CD4+ T cells from blood. This receptor was identified in a woman under 40 in good health. V and J are TRBV5-1 and TRBJ2-3; the match to TRBD2 covers 10 bases. CDR3 amino acids: CASSLGLAGADTQYF. The CDR3 coding sequence is TGCGCCAGCAGCTTGGGTCTAGCGGGAGCAGATACGCAGTATTTT.